The present T cell receptor (beta chain) was sequenced within a study of response to subunit inactivated influenza vaccine. General study findings and limits: With each seasonal influenza vaccination, the authors suggested, few new T cells are recruited.

The sample holds a few counts of this clonotype. The antigen is undetermined. MiXCR was run by TCRdb on the RT-PCR reads, yielding one entry per CDR3 protein. The sample holds about 570,000 distinct CDR3 sequences, roughly 10% seen once. This same sample was also taken into another study, of T cells expressing NK-cell markers. This second study says: UMIs were included in TCR beta cDNA generated by 5'RACE template switching. It was sorted CD3+CD56+NKG2C+, CD3+CD56+NKG2C- and CD3+CD56-NKG2C+ T cells that supplied the TCR beta repertoires. Of the CD8+ T cell pool in about 6 donors, roughly 1.0-8% was accounted for by dominant NKG2C+ clonotypes. There were a handful of donors in whom these clonotypes also led the CD3+CD56-NKG2C+ fraction.

This TCR was sampled from a man between 45 and 60 years old who received an inactivated influenza vaccine. Sample: PBMCs from blood, taken on the day of vaccination.

CDR3 in amino acids: CSARTPRGPLDLSYEQYF. The DNA for the CDR3 is TGCAGTGCTAGGACTCCCAGGGGACCTCTTGATCTCTCCTACGAGCAGTACTTC. This chain connects TRBV20-1 to TRBJ2-7; TRBD1 is a possible D gene (6 bases). V gave up 3 bases and J gave up 0 bases, with 24 bases separating them. The CDR3 spans 18 residues. Germline CDR1 and CDR2: DFQATT and SNEGSKA (reference sequence).